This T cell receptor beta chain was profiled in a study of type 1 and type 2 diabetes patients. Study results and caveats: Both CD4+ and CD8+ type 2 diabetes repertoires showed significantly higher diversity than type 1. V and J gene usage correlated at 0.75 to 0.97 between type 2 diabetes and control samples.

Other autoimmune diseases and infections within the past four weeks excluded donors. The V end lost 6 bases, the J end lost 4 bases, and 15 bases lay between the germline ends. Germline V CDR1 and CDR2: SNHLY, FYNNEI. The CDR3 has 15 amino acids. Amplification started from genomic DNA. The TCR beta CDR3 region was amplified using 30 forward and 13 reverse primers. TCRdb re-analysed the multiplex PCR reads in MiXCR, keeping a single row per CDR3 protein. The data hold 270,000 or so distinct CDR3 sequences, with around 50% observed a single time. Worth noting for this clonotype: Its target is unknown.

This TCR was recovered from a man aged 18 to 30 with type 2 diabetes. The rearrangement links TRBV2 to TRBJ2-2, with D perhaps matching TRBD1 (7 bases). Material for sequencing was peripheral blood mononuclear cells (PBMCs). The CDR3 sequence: CASRGGGHGTGELFF. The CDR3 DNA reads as TGTGCCAGCAGAGGAGGGGGCCATGGCACCGGGGAGCTGTTTTTT.